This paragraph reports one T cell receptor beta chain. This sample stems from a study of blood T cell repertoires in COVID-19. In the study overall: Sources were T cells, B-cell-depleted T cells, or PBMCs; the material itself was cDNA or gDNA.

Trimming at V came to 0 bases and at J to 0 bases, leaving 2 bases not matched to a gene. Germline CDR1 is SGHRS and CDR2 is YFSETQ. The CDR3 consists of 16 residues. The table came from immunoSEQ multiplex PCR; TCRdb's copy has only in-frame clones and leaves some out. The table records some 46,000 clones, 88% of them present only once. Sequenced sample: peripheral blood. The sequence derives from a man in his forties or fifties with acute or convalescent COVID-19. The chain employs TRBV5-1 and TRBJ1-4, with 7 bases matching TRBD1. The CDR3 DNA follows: TGCGCCAGCAGCTTGGGACAGGGCGCAACTAATGAAAAACTGTTTTTT. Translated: CASSLGQGATNEKLFF.